This TCR beta chain emerged from a study of sequential checkpoint blockade in melanoma. Study-wide context: Both treatment sequences were followed by maintenance nivolumab. The study's findings and limits: Rising tumor T-cell fraction and clonality meant about 30 times likelier benefit.

In regard to this clone: Its antigen is as yet unknown.

The germline V gene encodes CDR1 SGHRS and CDR2 YFSETQ. The CDR3 spans 14 residues. Trimming removed 0 bases from V and 1 base from J, with 7 bases in between. Libraries were prepared by immunoSEQ multiplex PCR; TCRdb keeps only in-frame clonotypes and omits some of them. The sample has around 9,800 clones; 24% are singletons. Treatment given: randomized to nivolumab then ipilimumab (arm A) or the reverse (arm B). The input for sequencing was tumor tissue (inferred from file names), taken from a patient given nivolumab and ipilimumab in sequence. The receptor was derived from a human donor with melanoma. The chain has TRBV5-1 and TRBJ1-1; no definite D call. The CDR3 protein is CASSLGGSNTEAFF. CDR3 DNA sequence: TGCGCCAGCAGCTTGGGTGGCTCGAACACTGAAGCTTTCTTT.